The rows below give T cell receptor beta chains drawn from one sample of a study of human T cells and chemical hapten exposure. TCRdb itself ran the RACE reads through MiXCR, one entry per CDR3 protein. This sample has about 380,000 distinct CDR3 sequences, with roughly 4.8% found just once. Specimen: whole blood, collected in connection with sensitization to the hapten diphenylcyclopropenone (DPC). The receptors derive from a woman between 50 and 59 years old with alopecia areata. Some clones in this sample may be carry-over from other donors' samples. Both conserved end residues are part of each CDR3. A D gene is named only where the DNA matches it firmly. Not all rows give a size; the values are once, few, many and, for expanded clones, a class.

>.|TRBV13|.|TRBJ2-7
TGTGCCAGCGCTTATCGGGCAGGGGTTAGGGAGCAGTACTTC
CASAYRAGVREQYF
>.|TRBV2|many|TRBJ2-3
TGTGCCAGCAGTTCCATTAGCGGCTCTAGCACAGATACGCAGTATTTT
CASSSISGSSTDTQYF
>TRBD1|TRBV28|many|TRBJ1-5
TGTGCCAGCAGTGGGGGACAGGGGGCCCTCGGGGCCCAGCATTTT
CASSGGQGALGAQHF
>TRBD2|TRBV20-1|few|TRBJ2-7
TGCAGTGCTAGTGTTGGACTAGCGGGAGTCGAGCAGTACTTC
CSASVGLAGVEQYF
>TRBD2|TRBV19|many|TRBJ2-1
TGTGCCATCGGCCTAGCGGGAGGGATAAATGAGCAGTTCTTC
CAIGLAGGINEQFF
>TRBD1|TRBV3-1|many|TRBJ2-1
TGTGCCAGCAGCCAAGGGGACAGGGGTCGGAATGAGCAGTTCTTC
CASSQGDRGRNEQFF
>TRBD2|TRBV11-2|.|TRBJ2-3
TGTGCCAGCAGCTTAATAGCGGGACCCACAGATACGCAGTATTTT
CASSLIAGPTDTQYF
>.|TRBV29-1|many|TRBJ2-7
TGCAGCGTTGAAGATACTACAGGGAACGAGCAGTACTTC
CSVEDTTGNEQYF
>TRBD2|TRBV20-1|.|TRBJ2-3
TGCAGTGCTCCAAGACTAGCGGGGGGTACAGATACGCAGTATTTT
CSAPRLAGGTDTQYF
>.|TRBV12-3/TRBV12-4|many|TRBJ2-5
TGTGCCAGCAGTTTATGGTCAGGGGAGACCCAGTACTTC
CASSLWSGETQYF
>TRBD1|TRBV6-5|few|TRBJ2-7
TGTGCCAGCAGTTACTCATGGGACAGATCCTACGAGCAGTACTTC
CASSYSWDRSYEQYF
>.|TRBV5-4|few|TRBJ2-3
TGTGCCAGCAGCTTGGATCTCGAAGCAGATACGCAGTATTTT
CASSLDLEADTQYF
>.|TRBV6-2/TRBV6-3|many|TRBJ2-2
TGTGCCAGCCAGGTGCTTCCGATCGCCGGGGAGCTGTTTTTT
CASQVLPIAGELFF
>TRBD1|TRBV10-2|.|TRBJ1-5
TGCGCCAGTCAGATGGACAGGGGGGCCAATCAGCCCCAGCATTTT
CASQMDRGANQPQHF
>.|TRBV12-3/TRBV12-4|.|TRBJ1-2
TGTGCCAGTTCGACACCATTCTATGGCTACACCTTC
CASSTPFYGYTF
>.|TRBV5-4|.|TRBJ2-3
TGTGCCAGCAGCTTGGTTAGCCGAGGCGCAGATACGCAGTATTTT
CASSLVSRGADTQYF
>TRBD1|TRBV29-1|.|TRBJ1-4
TGCAGCGTTGAAGATCATCCCGGGACAGGGGGGACGAGAGAAAAACTGTTTTTT
CSVEDHPGTGGTREKLFF
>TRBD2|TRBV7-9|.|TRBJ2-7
TGCGCCAGCGGGAGGGCCAATGAGCAGTACTTC
CASGRANEQYF
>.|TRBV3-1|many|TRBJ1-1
TGTGCCAGCAGCCAAGATCCCAATGCGGCTTTCTTT
CASSQDPNAAFF
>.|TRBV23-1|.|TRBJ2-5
TGCGCCAGCAGTCAATCGCGGGGCGAACGCGAAGAGACCCAGTACTTC
CASSQSRGEREETQYF
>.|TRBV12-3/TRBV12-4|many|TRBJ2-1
TGTGCCAGCAGTACTGACAGTTCCTACAATGAGCAGTTCTTC
CASSTDSSYNEQFF
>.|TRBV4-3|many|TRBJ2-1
TGCGCCAGCAGCCAAGATTACAGGAAATTCGGTGAGCAGTTCTTC
CASSQDYRKFGEQFF
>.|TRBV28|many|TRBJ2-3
TGTGCCAGCAGTTCTCCCACTAGCACAGATACGCAGTATTTT
CASSSPTSTDTQYF
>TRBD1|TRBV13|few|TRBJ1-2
TGTGCCAGCAGCTCCAGGGGGCGGGATGGCTACACCTTC
CASSSRGRDGYTF
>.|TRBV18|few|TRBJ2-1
TGTGCCAGCTCACCGACAGTCTACAATGAGCAGTTCTTC
CASSPTVYNEQFF
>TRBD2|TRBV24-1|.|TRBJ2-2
TGTGCCACCGGTCTACGGGGGGGCGGGGAGCTGTTTTTT
CATGLRGGGELFF
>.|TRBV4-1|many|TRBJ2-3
TGCGCCAGCAGCCTGATGTCCCACGGTACAGATACGCAGTATTTT
CASSLMSHGTDTQYF
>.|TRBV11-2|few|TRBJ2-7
TGTGCCAGCAGCTTAATATCGGGTTCCTACGAGCAGTACTTC
CASSLISGSYEQYF
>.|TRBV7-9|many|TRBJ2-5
TGTGCCAGCAGCTTACGGGTCGCGGTAAAAGAGACCCAGTACTTC
CASSLRVAVKETQYF
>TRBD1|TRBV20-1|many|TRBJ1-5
TGCAGTGCCCCTGGGACAGGGAATCAGCCCCAGCATTTT
CSAPGTGNQPQHF
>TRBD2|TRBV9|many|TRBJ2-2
TGTGCCAGCAGCTTTCGACTAGCGGGGGACGACGGGGAGCTGTTTTTT
CASSFRLAGDDGELFF
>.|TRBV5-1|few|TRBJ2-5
TGCGCCAGCAGCTTGAAAGGGGCCCAAGAGACCCAGTACTTC
CASSLKGAQETQYF
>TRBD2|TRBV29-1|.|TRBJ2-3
TGCAGCGTTGAAGGCGGACTAGTTGGCACAGATACGCAGTATTTT
CSVEGGLVGTDTQYF
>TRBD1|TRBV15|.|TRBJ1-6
TGTGCCACCAGCAGAGATGGGACAGGTTCCTCACCCCTCCACTTT
CATSRDGTGSSPLHF
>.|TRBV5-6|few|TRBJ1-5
TGTGCCAGCAGCTTGGGGCAGGGGTCTCGTCAGCCCCAGCATTTT
CASSLGQGSRQPQHF
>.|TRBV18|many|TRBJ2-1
TGTGCCAGCTCATTGCCATTACTGGGAAATGAGCAGTTCTTC
CASSLPLLGNEQFF
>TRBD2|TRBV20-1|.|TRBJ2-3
TGCAGTGCCGGGCGGGGGGGACGCACAGATACGCAGTATTTT
CSAGRGGRTDTQYF
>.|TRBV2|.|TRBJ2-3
TGTGCCAGCAAAGGGGGTATCAGCACAGATACGCAGTATTTT
CASKGGISTDTQYF
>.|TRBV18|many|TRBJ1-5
TGTGCCAGCTCCACCAACGGCGCTAGCAATCAGCCCCAGCATTTT
CASSTNGASNQPQHF
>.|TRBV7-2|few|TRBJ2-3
TGTGCCAGCAGCTTCTCTGCCGGGGCGTCAGATACGCAGTATTTT
CASSFSAGASDTQYF
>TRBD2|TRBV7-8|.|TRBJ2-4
TGTGCCAGCAGCTTAGTTCCGTGGACTAGCAGTTACCGAATAGCCAAAAACATTCAGTACTTC
CASSLVPWTSSYRIAKNIQYF
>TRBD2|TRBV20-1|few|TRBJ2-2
TGCAGTGCTAGAGGGGGACTAGCGGGATCTGGCGGGGAGCTGTTTTTT
CSARGGLAGSGGELFF
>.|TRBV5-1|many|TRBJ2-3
TGCGCCAGCAGCTTGGAACTAAGGGGAGATACGCAGTATTTT
CASSLELRGDTQYF
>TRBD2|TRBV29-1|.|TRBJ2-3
TGCAGCGTTGAAGAGAGCGGGAGCTTCACAGATACGCAGTATTTT
CSVEESGSFTDTQYF
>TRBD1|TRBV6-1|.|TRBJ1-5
TGTGCCAGCGTAGACAGGGGTGGGTATCAGCCCCAGCATTTT
CASVDRGGYQPQHF